Reported below is one T cell receptor beta chain. Its antigen is undetermined. The sort gate was single viable CD3+CD4+CD8-CD45RO+ cells for memory CD4+ T cells. CDR3 length equals 14 residues. The V and J ends lost 2 bases and 4 bases, in that order; junction bases with no gene match: 4. Germline-derived CDR1 and CDR2 are MGHDK and SYGVNS. The entry originates in a study of memory CD4+ T cells and cytomegalovirus serostatus. Study outcomes and limitations: CD4+ memory repertoires contained about two fifths of the 164 reported CMV TCRbeta sequences.

Clones were read by immunoSEQ multiplex PCR, and TCRdb kept only the in-frame ones, dropping some. The sample includes tens of thousands of clones, around three quarters of them seen just once. Sequenced sample: memory CD4+ T cells from blood. The V gene is TRBV25-1, the J gene TRBJ1-1; 7 bases agree with TRBD1. This receptor was taken from an adult in good health and CMV-seronegative. The CDR3 here is CASSEKGQSTEAFF. DNA for the CDR3: TGTGCCAGCAGTGAAAAGGGACAGAGCACTGAAGCTTTCTTT.